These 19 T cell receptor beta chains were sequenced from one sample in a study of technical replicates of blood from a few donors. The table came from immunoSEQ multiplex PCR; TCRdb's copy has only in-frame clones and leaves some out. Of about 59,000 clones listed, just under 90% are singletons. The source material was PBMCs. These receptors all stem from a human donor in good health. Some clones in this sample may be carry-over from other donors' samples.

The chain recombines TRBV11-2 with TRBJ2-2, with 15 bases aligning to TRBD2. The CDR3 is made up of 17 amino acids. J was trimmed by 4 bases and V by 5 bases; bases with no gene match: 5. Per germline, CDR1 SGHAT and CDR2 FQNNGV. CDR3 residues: CASSEGLAGGGTGELFF. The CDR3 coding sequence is TGTGCCAGCAGCGAGGGACTAGCGGGGGGCGGCACCGGGGAGCTGTTTTTT.

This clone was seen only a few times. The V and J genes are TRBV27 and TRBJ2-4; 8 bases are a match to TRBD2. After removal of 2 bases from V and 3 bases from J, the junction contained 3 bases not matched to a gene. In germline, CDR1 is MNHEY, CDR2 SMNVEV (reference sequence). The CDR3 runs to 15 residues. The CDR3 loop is CASSLAGTSKNIQYF. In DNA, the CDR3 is TGTGCCAGCAGTTTAGCCGGGACTAGCAAAAACATTCAGTACTTC.

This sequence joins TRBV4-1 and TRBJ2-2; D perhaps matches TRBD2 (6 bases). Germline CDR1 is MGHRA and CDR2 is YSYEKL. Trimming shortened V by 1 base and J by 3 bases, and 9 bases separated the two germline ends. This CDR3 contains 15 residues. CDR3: CASSQGAGYTGELFF. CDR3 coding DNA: TGCGCCAGCAGCCAAGGTGCGGGGTACACCGGGGAGCTGTTTTTT.

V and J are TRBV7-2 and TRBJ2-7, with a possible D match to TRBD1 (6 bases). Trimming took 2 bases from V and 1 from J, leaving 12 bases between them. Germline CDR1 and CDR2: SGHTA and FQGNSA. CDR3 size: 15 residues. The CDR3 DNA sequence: TGTGCCAGCAGCTTATTCAGGGGAGAGTCCTACGAGCAGTACTTC. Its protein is CASSLFRGESYEQYF.

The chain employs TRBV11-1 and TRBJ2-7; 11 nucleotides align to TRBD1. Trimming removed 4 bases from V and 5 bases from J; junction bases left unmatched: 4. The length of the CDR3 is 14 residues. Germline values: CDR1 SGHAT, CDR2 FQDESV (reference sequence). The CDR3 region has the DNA TGTGCCAGCAGCTACGGACAGGGGGCCCACGAGCAGTACTTC. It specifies CASSYGQGAHEQYF.

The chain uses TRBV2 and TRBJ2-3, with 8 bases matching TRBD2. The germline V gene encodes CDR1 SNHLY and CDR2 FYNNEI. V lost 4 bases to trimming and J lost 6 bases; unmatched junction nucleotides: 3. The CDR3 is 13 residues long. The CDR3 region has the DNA TGTGCCAGCAGTGTTGGCGGGGGGGATACGCAGTATTTT. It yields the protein CASSVGGGDTQYF.

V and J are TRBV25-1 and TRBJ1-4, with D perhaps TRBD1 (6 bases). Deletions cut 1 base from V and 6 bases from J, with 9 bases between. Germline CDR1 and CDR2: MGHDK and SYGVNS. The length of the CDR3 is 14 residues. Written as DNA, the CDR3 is TGTGCCAGCAGTGAATCCGGGGGGCATGAAAAACTGTTTTTT. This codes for CASSESGGHEKLFF.

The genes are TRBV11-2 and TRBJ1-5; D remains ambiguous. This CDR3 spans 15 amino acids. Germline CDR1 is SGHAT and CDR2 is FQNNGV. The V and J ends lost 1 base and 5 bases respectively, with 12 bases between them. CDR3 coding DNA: TGTGCCAGCAGCTTAGGATCAAGCCAATATCAGCCCCAGCATTTT. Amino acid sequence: CASSLGSSQYQPQHF.

CDR3 nucleotides: TGTGCCAGCAGTTCGACCGAGGGCTCTGGGGCCAACGTCCTGACTTTC. Amino acids: CASSSTEGSGANVLTF. The chain carries TRBV28 and TRBJ2-6, with D tentatively TRBD2 (5 bases). V lost 4 bases and J 0 bases, leaving 10 bases between the germline ends. The germline V gene has CDR1 MDHEN and CDR2 SYDVKM. The CDR3 contains 16 residues.

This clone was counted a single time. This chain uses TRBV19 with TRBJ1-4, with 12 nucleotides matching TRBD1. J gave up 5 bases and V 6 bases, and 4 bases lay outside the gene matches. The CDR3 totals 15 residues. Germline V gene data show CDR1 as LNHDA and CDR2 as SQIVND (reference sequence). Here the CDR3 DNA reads TGTGCCAGTAGGGGACAGGGGGCTTCGAATGAAAAACTGTTTTTT. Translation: CASRGQGASNEKLFF.

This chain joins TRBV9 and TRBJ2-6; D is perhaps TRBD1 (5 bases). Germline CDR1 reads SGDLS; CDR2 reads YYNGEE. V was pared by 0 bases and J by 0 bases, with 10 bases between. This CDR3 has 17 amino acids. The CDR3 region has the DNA TGTGCCAGCAGCGTAGGTACAGGCACCTCTGGGGCCAACGTCCTGACTTTC. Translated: CASSVGTGTSGANVLTF.

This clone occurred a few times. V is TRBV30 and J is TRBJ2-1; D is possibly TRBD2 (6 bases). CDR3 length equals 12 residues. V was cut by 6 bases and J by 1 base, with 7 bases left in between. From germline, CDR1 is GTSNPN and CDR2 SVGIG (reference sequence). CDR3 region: CACGSSYNEQFF. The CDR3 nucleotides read TGTGCCTGCGGGAGTTCCTACAATGAGCAGTTCTTC.

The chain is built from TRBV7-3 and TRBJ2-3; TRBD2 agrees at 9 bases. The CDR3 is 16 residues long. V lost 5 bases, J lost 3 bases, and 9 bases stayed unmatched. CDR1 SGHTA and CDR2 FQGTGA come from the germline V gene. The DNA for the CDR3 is TGTGCCAGCAGCCCGACTGGCGGGGGGGCGACAGATACGCAGTATTTT. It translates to CASSPTGGGATDTQYF. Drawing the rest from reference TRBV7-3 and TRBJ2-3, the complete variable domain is GAGVSQTPSNKVTEKGKYVELRCDPISGHTALYWYRQSLGQGPEFLIYFQGTGAADDSGLPNDRFFAVRPEGSVSTLKIQRTERGDSAVYLCASSPTGGGATDTQYFGPGTRLTVL.

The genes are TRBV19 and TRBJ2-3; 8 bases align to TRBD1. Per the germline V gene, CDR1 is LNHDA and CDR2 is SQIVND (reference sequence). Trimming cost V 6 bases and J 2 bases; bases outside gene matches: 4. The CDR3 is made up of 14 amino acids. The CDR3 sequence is CASRTGAFTDTQYF. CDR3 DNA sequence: TGTGCCAGTAGGACAGGGGCTTTCACAGATACGCAGTATTTT. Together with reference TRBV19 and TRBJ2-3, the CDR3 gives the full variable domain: DGGITQSPKYLFRKEGQNVTLSCEQNLNHDAMYWYRQDPGQGLRLIYYSQIVNDFQKGDIAEGYSVSREKKESFPLTVTSAQKNPTAFYLCASRTGAFTDTQYFGPGTRLTVL.

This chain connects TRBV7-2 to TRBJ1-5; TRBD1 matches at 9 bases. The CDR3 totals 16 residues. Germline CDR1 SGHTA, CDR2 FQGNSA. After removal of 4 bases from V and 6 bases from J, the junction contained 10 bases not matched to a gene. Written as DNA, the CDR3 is TGTGCCAGCAGCTATACACCACAGGGGGCTAGTCAGCCCCAGCATTTT. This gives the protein CASSYTPQGASQPQHF.

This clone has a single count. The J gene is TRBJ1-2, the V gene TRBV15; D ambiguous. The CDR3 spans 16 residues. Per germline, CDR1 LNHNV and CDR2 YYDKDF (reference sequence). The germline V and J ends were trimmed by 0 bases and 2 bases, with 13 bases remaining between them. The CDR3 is CATSRDVRQNNYGYTF. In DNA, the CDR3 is TGTGCCACCAGCAGAGATGTGAGGCAGAACAACTATGGCTACACCTTC. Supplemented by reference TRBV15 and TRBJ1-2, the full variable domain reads DAMVIQNPRYQVTQFGKPVTLSCSQTLNHNVMYWYQQKSSQAPKLLFHYYDKDFNNEADTPDNFQSRRPNTSFCFLDIRSPGLGDTAMYLCATSRDVRQNNYGYTFGSGTRLTVV.

CDR3 protein: CASSLQGALLEQYF. The CDR3 nucleotides are TGCGCCAGCAGCTTGCAGGGGGCGCTTCTCGAGCAGTACTTC. V is TRBV5-1 and J is TRBJ2-7; 8 bases match TRBD1. The V gene end was trimmed by 1 base and the J gene end by 6 bases; junction bases not matched to a gene: 6. The CDR3 contains 14 residues. CDR1 and CDR2 from the germline V gene are SGHRS and YFSETQ. Filled out from reference TRBV5-1 and TRBJ2-7, the complete variable domain reads KAGVTQTPRYLIKTRGQQVTLSCSPISGHRSVSWYQQTPGQGLQFLFEYFSETQRNKGNFPGRFSGRQFSNSRSEMNVSTLELGDSALYLCASSLQGALLEQYFGPGTRLTVT.

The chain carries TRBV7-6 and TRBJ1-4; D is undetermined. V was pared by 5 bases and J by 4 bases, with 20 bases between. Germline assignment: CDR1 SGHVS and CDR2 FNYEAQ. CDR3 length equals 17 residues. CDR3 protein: CASSPGTGGRGNEKLFF. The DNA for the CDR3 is TGTGCCAGCAGCCCGGGTACCGGCGGACGGGGTAATGAAAAACTGTTTTTT. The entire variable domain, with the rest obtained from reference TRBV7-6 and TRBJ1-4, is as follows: GAGVSQSPRYKVTKRGQDVALRCDPISGHVSLYWYRQALGQGPEFLTYFNYEAQQDKSGLPNDRFSAERPEGSISTLTIQRTEQRDSAMYRCASSPGTGGRGNEKLFFGSGTQLSVL.

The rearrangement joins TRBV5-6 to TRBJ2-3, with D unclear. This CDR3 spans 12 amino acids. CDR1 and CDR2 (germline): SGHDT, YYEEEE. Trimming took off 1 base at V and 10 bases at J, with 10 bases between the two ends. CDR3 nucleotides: TGTGCCAGCAGCTTGTGGCCCGGAGCGCAGTATTTT. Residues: CASSLWPGAQYF.